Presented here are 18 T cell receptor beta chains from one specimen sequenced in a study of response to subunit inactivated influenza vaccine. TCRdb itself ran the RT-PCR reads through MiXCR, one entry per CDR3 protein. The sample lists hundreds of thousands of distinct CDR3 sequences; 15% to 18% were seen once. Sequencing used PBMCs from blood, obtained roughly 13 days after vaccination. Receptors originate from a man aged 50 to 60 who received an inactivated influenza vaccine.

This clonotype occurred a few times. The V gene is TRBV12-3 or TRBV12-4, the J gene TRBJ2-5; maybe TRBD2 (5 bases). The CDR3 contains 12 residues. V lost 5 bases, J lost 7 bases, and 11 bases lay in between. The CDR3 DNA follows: TGTGCCAGCAGTCTTCGGGAATCGACCCAGTACTTC. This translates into CASSLRESTQYF.

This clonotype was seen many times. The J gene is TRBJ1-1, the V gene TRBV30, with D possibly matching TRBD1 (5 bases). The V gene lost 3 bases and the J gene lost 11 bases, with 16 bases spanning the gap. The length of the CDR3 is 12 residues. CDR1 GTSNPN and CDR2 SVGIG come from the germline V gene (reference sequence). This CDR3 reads CAWRTEGATAFF. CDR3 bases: TGTGCCTGGAGAACGGAAGGGGCTACGGCTTTCTTT.

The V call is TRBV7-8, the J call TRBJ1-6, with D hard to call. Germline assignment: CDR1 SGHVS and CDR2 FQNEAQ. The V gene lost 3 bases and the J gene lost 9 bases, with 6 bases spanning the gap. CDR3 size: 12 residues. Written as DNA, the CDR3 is TGTGCCAGCAGCTTTGCGGGTTCACCCCTCCACTTT. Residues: CASSFAGSPLHF.

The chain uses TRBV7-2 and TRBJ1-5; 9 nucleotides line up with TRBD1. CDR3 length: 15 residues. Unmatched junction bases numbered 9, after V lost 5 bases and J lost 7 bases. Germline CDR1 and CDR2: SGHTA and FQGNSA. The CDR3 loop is CASSPMTGGTQPQHF. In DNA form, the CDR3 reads TGTGCCAGCAGCCCAATGACAGGGGGGACACAGCCCCAGCATTTT.

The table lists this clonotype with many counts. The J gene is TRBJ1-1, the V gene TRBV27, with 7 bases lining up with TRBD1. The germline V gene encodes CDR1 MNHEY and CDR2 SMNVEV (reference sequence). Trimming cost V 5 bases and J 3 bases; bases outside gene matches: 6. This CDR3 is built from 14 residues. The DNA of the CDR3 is TGTGCCAGCAGTCCCCAGGGGGACCACACTGAAGCTTTCTTT. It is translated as CASSPQGDHTEAFF.

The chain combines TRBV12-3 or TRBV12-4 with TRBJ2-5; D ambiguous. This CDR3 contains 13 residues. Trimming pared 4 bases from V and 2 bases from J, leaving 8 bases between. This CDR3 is CASSWYLQETQYF. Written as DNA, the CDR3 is TGTGCCAGCAGTTGGTATTTACAAGAGACCCAGTACTTC.

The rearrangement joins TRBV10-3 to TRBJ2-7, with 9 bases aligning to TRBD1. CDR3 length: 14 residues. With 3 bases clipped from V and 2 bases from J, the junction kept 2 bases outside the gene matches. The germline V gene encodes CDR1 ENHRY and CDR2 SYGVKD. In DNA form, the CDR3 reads TGTGCCATCAGTGAACAGGGGGCGGCCTACGAGCAGTACTTC. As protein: CAISEQGAAYEQYF.

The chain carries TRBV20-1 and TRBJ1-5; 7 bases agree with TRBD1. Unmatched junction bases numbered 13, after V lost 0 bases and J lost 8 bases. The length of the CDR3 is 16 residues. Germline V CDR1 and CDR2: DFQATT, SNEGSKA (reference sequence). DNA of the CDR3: TGCAGTGCTAGAGATCTATTCGACAGGGTGGTTGAGCCCCAGCATTTT. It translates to CSARDLFDRVVEPQHF.

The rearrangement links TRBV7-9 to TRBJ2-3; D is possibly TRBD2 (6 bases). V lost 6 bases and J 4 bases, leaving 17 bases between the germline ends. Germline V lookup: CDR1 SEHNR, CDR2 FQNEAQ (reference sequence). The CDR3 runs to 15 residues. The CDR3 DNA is TGTGCCAGCAGGGGGATGGCGGGGAGACCAGATACGCAGTATTTT. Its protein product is CASRGMAGRPDTQYF. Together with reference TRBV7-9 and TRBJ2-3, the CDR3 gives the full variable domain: DTGVSQNPRHKITKRGQNVTFRCDPISEHNRLYWYRQTLGQGPEFLTYFQNEAQLEKSRLLSDRFSAERPKGSFSTLEIQRTEQGDSAMYLCASRGMAGRPDTQYFGPGTRLTVL.

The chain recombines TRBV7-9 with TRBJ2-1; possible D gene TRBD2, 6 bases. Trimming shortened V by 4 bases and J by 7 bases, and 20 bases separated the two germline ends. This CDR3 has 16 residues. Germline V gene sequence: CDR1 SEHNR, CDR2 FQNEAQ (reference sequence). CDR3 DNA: TGTGCCAGCAGCTCAGGGCCCGGGAGTCGCGGGAATGAGCAGTTCTTC. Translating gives CASSSGPGSRGNEQFF.

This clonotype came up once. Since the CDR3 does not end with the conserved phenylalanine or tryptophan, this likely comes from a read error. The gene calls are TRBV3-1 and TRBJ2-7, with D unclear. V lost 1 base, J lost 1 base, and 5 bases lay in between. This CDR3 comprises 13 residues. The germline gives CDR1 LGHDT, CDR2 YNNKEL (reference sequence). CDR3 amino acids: CASSQAGSYEQYI. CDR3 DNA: TGTGCCAGCAGCCAAGCTGGGTCCTACGAGCAGTACATC.

The CDR3 DNA follows: TGTGCCAGCAGAGGGGTCGTTGGGGCCAACGTCCTGACTTTC. Its translation is CASRGVVGANVLTF. The chain couples TRBV6-1 to TRBJ2-6; a possible D gene is TRBD1 (5 bases). The CDR3 runs to 14 residues. Germline V gene data show CDR1 as MNHNS and CDR2 as SASEGT. V dropped 6 bases and J dropped 3 bases, with 9 bases sitting between them.

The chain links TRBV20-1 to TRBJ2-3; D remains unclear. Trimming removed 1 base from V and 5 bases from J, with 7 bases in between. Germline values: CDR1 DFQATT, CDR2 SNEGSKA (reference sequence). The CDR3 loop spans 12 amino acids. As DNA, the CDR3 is TGCAGTGCTAGAGCCCCTGAAGATACGCAGTATTTT. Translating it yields CSARAPEDTQYF.

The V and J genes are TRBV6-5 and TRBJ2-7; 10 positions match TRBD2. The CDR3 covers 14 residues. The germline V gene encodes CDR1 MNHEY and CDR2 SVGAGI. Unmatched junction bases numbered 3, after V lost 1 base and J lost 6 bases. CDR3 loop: CASSYWGTSVEQYF. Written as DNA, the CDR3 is TGTGCCAGCAGTTACTGGGGGACTAGCGTCGAGCAGTACTTC.

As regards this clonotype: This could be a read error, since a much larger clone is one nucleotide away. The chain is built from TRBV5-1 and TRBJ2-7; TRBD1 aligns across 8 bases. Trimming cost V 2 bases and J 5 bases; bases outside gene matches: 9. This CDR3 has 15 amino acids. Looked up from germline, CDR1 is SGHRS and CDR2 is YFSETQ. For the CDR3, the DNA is TGCGCCAGCAGCTTTCTGTGGACAGGGTCGGACGAGCAGTACTTC. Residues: CASSFLWTGSDEQYF.

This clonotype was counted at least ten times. The CDR3 DNA reads as TGTGCCAGCAGTATCAGGGTTGAAAAACTGTTTTTT. This gives the protein CASSIRVEKLFF. The V and J genes are TRBV12-3 or TRBV12-4 and TRBJ1-4; perhaps TRBD1 as D (5 bases). V was shortened by 5 bases and J by 7 bases, with 8 bases between the two germline ends. The CDR3 is 12 residues long.

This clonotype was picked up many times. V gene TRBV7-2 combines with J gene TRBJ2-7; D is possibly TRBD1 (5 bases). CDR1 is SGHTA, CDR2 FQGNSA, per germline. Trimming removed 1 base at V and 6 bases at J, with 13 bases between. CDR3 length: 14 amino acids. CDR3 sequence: CASSLGQGSGEQYF. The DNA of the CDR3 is TGTGCCAGCAGCTTAGGGCAGGGAAGTGGCGAGCAGTACTTC.

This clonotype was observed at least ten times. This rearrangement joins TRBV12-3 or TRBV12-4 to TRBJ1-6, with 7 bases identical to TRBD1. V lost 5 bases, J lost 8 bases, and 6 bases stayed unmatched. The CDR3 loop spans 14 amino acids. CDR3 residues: CASSRQGRDSPLHF. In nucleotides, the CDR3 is TGTGCCAGCAGTAGACAGGGAAGGGATTCACCCCTCCACTTT.